This is a list of T cell receptor beta chains from one sample in a study of T cell repertoires in cytomegalovirus infection. Via MiXCR, TCRdb re-called the reads, giving one row per CDR3 protein. The profile shows 630,000 or so distinct CDR3 sequences, approximately 24% of them singletons. The sequenced sample consisted of CD8+ T cells from PBMCs. These receptors all come from a human donor in good health (CMV status not recorded). Some clones in this sample may be carry-over from other donors' samples. CDR3s include the opening cysteine and the closing phenylalanine or tryptophan. The D gene is left open where the match is weak. Not all rows give a size; the values are once, few, many and, for expanded clones, a class.

abundance,d_gene,j_gene,v_gene,CDR3nt,CDR3aa
many,.,TRBJ1-2,TRBV7-9,TGTGCCAGCAGCTTAGACCCCTTGGGGGAGCCAGGCTACACCTTC,CASSLDPLGEPGYTF
.,TRBD2,TRBJ2-1,TRBV6-2/TRBV6-3,TGTGCCAGCAGTCCCCCTCTCGGACTAGCGGGGACCTACAATGAGCAGTTCTTC,CASSPPLGLAGTYNEQFF
.,TRBD1,TRBJ1-1,TRBV12-3/TRBV12-4,TGTGCCAGCAGTTCGACAGGGATAAACACTGAAGCTTTCTTT,CASSSTGINTEAFF
.,TRBD1,TRBJ2-3,TRBV5-6,TGTGCCAGCAGCTTCCCCACAGGGGAAACGACAGATACGCAGTATTTT,CASSFPTGETTDTQYF
many,.,TRBJ2-3,TRBV7-9,TGTGCCAGCAGCTCTCTAGTCTCGAGTGCAGATACGCAGTATTTT,CASSSLVSSADTQYF
few,.,TRBJ1-2,TRBV7-9,TGTGCCAGCAGCTCTCAGACGGTATTCAACTATGGCTACACCTTC,CASSSQTVFNYGYTF
.,.,TRBJ2-3,TRBV6-4,TGTGCCAGCAGTGACCCGGACTACTCAGATACGCAGTATTTT,CASSDPDYSDTQYF
.,.,TRBJ1-5,TRBV6-1,TGTGCCAGCAACGGGGGGTATAGCAATCAGCCCCAGCATTTT,CASNGGYSNQPQHF
.,TRBD2,TRBJ2-6,TRBV28,TGTGCCAGCAGTTCATCGACTAGCGGGCGCCGGGCTGGGGCCAACGTCCTGACTTTC,CASSSSTSGRRAGANVLTF
.,.,TRBJ2-5,TRBV29-1,TGCAGCGTTTTAAGGGTTTTTCAAGAGACCCAGTACTTC,CSVLRVFQETQYF
many,TRBD2,TRBJ2-5,TRBV7-8,TGTGCCAGCAGCTTAGGGGTCGGGAGGGGCGTGAGGGGGACCCAGTACTTC,CASSLGVGRGVRGTQYF
few,TRBD1,TRBJ1-4,TRBV7-9,TGTGCCAGCAGCTTAGCCTCAGGGGGAAGAAATGAAAAACTGTTTTTT,CASSLASGGRNEKLFF
.,.,TRBJ1-5,TRBV20-1,TGCAGTGCTAGAGACGGATATAGCAATCAGCCCCAGCATTTT,CSARDGYSNQPQHF
many,.,TRBJ2-5,TRBV7-9,TGTGCCAGCAGCCCCCCGGGGGAAGAGACCCAGTACTTC,CASSPPGEETQYF
.,.,TRBJ1-2,TRBV5-5,TGTGCCAGCAGCTTGGCGGGACGACCAGAAGCTAACTATGGCTACATCTTC,CASSLAGRPEANYGYIF
many,.,TRBJ1-1,TRBV6-2/TRBV6-3,TGTGCCAGCAGACCCCGGCTGCGAAACACTGAAGCTTTCTTT,CASRPRLRNTEAFF
.,.,TRBJ2-1,TRBV7-6,TGTGCCAGCGTCAGGGAGCGCAATAAGCAGTTCTTC,CASVRERNKQFF
many,.,TRBJ2-4,TRBV6-6,TGTGCCAGCAGTTATAGGTCGGGGGAGAAAAACATTCAGTACTTC,CASSYRSGEKNIQYF
once,.,TRBJ2-5,TRBV28,TGTGCCAGCAAACGACCGTTCCAAGAGACCCAGTACTTC,CASKRPFQETQYF
few,TRBD1,TRBJ1-2,TRBV12-3/TRBV12-4,TGTGCCAGCAGTTTGGGGACAGGGGGCGTCGATGGCTACACCTTC,CASSLGTGGVDGYTF
.,.,TRBJ2-1,TRBV6-2/TRBV6-3,TGTGCCTGCTGTGACAGATACAATGAGCAGTTCTTC,CACCDRYNEQFF
.,.,TRBJ2-5,TRBV2,TGTGCCAGCAGTGCTGATTGGCAGGACGGAGAGACCCAGTACTTC,CASSADWQDGETQYF
few,.,TRBJ2-1,TRBV7-9,TGTGCCAGCAGCGGAGAGGGGCCCGACGAGCAGTTCTTC,CASSGEGPDEQFF
.,.,TRBJ2-2,TRBV10-3,TGTGCCATCAGTGAAGAAAACAAAACGAACACCGGGGAGCTGTTTTTT,CAISEENKTNTGELFF
few,TRBD1,TRBJ1-2,TRBV10-2,TGCGCCAGCACCCGGACAGGAAACTATGGCTACACCTTC,CASTRTGNYGYTF
many,TRBD1,TRBJ2-1,TRBV7-3,TGTGCCAGCAGCTTAGGGACAGGGGTGCACAATGAGCAGTTCTTC,CASSLGTGVHNEQFF
.,.,TRBJ1-2,TRBV12-3/TRBV12-4,TGTGCCAGCAGGTACCAGGGGAACTATGGCTACACCTTC,CASRYQGNYGYTF
many,.,TRBJ1-1,TRBV4-3,TGCGCCAGCAGCCAAGATTTCGCAGGCCTCACTGAAGCTTTCTTT,CASSQDFAGLTEAFF
.,.,TRBJ1-5,TRBV7-8,TGTGCCAGCAGCCCGAGTGGGTATATGGTTCAGCCCCAGCATTTT,CASSPSGYMVQPQHF
once,.,TRBJ1-6,TRBV5-6,TGTGCCAGCAGCTCCACGGTGAAGTCCTATAATTCACCCCTCCACTTT,CASSSTVKSYNSPLHF
.,TRBD2,TRBJ2-5,TRBV27,TGTGCCAGCAGTTACACCAGCGGGGGGGAGACCCAGTACTTC,CASSYTSGGETQYF
.,.,TRBJ1-5,TRBV6-6,TGTGCCAGCATCCTACTACAGGGTCTGGATCAGCCCCAGCATTTT,CASILLQGLDQPQHF
few,.,TRBJ2-2,TRBV27,TGTGCCAGCAGTTATAGGAACCTGAACACCGGGGAGCTGTTTTTT,CASSYRNLNTGELFF
few,TRBD1,TRBJ2-2,TRBV29-1,TGCAGCGCCTCAAGACAGGGGCGGAACACCGGGGAGCTGTTTTTT,CSASRQGRNTGELFF
few,.,TRBJ2-1,TRBV27,TGTGCCAGCAGTTATACCACGGGGGAATACAATGAGCAGTTCTTC,CASSYTTGEYNEQFF
.,.,TRBJ2-3,TRBV27,TGTGCCAGCAGTCCCCGCCAGGGATTCGGCACAGATACGCAGTATTTT,CASSPRQGFGTDTQYF
few,TRBD1,TRBJ2-1,TRBV14,TGTGCCAGCAGCCAACTGAACCGGGACAGGGTGGACAATGAGCAGTTCTTC,CASSQLNRDRVDNEQFF
many,.,TRBJ2-1,TRBV7-2,TGTGCCAGCAGCTTAGCAGGGGACCCCTACAATGAGCAGTTCTTC,CASSLAGDPYNEQFF
.,TRBD1,TRBJ2-3,TRBV6-2/TRBV6-3,TGTGCCAGCGGGCACCGGGACAGGGGCACAGATACGCAGTATTTT,CASGHRDRGTDTQYF
.,TRBD1,TRBJ1-1,TRBV29-1,TGCAGCGTTGTAGACAGGGCGATTGAAGCTTTCTTT,CSVVDRAIEAFF
few,.,TRBJ1-1,TRBV5-1,TGCGCCAGCAGCCTGCAGGTCGAGGGGCCCGAACGGGGCACTGAAGCTTTCTTT,CASSLQVEGPERGTEAFF
few,TRBD1,TRBJ2-5,TRBV6-1,TGTGCCAACGGGGACAGTCAAGAGACCCAGTACTTC,CANGDSQETQYF